The TCR beta chain described here comes from a study of blood T cell repertoires in COVID-19. Study background: The origin of the acute and convalescent COVID-19 samples was the United States, Italy and Spain. Sources were T cells, B-cell-depleted T cells, or PBMCs; the material itself was cDNA or gDNA.

Concerning this clone: A read error may produce the germline difference seen at one junction end.

The table came from immunoSEQ multiplex PCR; TCRdb's copy has only in-frame clones and leaves some out. The repertoire holds approximately 96,000 clones, approximately 90% seen once, with around 4.3% in the top ten. The germline V gene has CDR1 PRHDT and CDR2 FYEKMQ (reference sequence). The CDR3 is 15 residues long. This sequence originates from a human donor with COVID-19, enrolled during active disease. The donor label of this sample is uncertain. Sequenced: peripheral blood. The J gene is TRBJ1-1, the V gene TRBV13; weak D call: TRBD1 (6 bases). The DNA for the CDR3 is TGTCCCAGCAGCTTAGGGGGACCGGGGGGGACTGAAGCTTTCTTT. It encodes CPSSLGGPGGTEAFF. The variable domain in full, with the rest retrieved from reference TRBV13 and TRBJ1-1, is AAGVIQSPRHLIKEKRETATLKCYPIPRHDTVYWYQQGPGQDPQFLISFYEKMQSDKGSIPDRFSAQQFSDYHSELNMSSLELGDSALYFCPSSLGGPGGTEAFFGQGTRLTVV.